This is a list of T cell receptor beta chains from one sample in a study of T cells in Graves' hyperthyroidism and ophthalmopathy. TCRdb independently ran MiXCR on the multiplex PCR reads; one entry per CDR3 protein. The sample consists of about 560,000 distinct CDR3 sequences, around 46% of them appearing once. Sequencing was done on a sample of peripheral blood or thyroid tissue (not recorded which). The source is a woman under 30 with Graves' hyperthyroidism. Each CDR3 is given with its conserved first and last residue. Each record gives: J gene, V gene, clone size, D gene, CDR3 DNA, CDR3 protein. A D gene is named only where the DNA matches it firmly. Where a row states a size, it is once, few, many or the class of an expanded clone; other rows omit it.

>TRBJ1-6|TRBV20-1|many|TRBD1
TGCAGTGGAGGGAGGGACAGGAATTCACCCCTCCACTTT
CSGGRDRNSPLHF
>TRBJ2-2|TRBV7-2|many|TRBD1
TGTGCCAGCAGCCTCCAGGGGGCGAACACCGGGGAGCTGTTTTTT
CASSLQGANTGELFF
>TRBJ2-7|TRBV2|NA|NA
TGTGCCAGCAGTTACGGGACCTTGCGCTACGAGCAGTACTTC
CASSYGTLRYEQYF
>TRBJ2-5|TRBV11-1|once|TRBD2
TGTGCCAGCAGCTTAGCGTCTAGCGGGATCCAAGAGACCCAGTACTTC
CASSLASSGIQETQYF
>TRBJ1-2|TRBV29-1|few|TRBD1
TGCAGCGTTGCGGAGTTGACAGGGGGCAGGGGCTATGGCTACACCTTC
CSVAELTGGRGYGYTF
>TRBJ2-7|TRBV5-1|NA|TRBD2
TGCGCCAGCAGCTCTTCAGGGACTAGCGTTACCGAGCAGTACTTC
CASSSSGTSVTEQYF
>TRBJ2-7|TRBV25-1|many|TRBD2
TGTGCCAGCAGTGATTTTGCCCCCCCGGGAGGGCAGTACTTC
CASSDFAPPGGQYF
>TRBJ2-5|TRBV24-1|few|NA
TGTGCCACCAGTGATTCCCGGGACACGAAAGCAAAGACCCAGTACTTC
CATSDSRDTKAKTQYF
>TRBJ2-7|TRBV20-1|NA|NA
TGCAGTGCTAGGGGGGGCGGCATAAGCTCCTACGAGCAGTACTTC
CSARGGGISSYEQYF
>TRBJ1-2|TRBV29-1|NA|NA
TGCAGCAGCCCGAGCCGGGTTTATGGCTACACCTTC
CSSPSRVYGYTF
>TRBJ2-5|TRBV4-1|NA|NA
TGCGCCAGCAGCCAAGATTTCGGCAGTCAAGAGACCCAGTACTTC
CASSQDFGSQETQYF
>TRBJ1-1|TRBV4-1|once|TRBD1
TGCGCCAGCAGCCATCCCGGGACAGGCGCTACTGAAGCTTTCTTT
CASSHPGTGATEAFF
>TRBJ2-7|TRBV10-3|NA|TRBD2
TGTGCCATCAGGGGACTAGCGGGAGGGCCGGGCGCTCTCGAGCAGTACTTC
CAIRGLAGGPGALEQYF
>TRBJ2-7|TRBV10-3|NA|TRBD2
TGTGCCAGCAGTCCCCTCGGGGGGGGAGAATACGAGCAGTACTTC
CASSPLGGGEYEQYF
>TRBJ1-5|TRBV10-3|NA|NA
TGTGCCATCAGTGCCGGGGGTAACCAGCCCCAGCATTTT
CAISAGGNQPQHF
>TRBJ1-1|TRBV2|few|NA
TGTGCCAGCAAAGAGACATTCCTCGAACGGGAAGCTTTCTTT
CASKETFLEREAFF
>TRBJ1-2|TRBV29-1|NA|TRBD1
TGCAGCGTTGGTACAGGGGCGCATGGCTACACCTTC
CSVGTGAHGYTF
>TRBJ1-2|TRBV14|few|TRBD1
TGTGCCAGCGGATCGACAGGGGAGGACTATGGCTACACCTTC
CASGSTGEDYGYTF
>TRBJ2-5|TRBV12-3/TRBV12-4|NA|NA
TGTGCCAGCCACGGGGGCCCCGGGACGGTCCTTGGGACCCAGTACTTC
CASHGGPGTVLGTQYF
>TRBJ1-1|TRBV20-1|NA|NA
TGCAGTGCTAGAGATAATCACCGAATGAACACTGAAGCTTTCTTT
CSARDNHRMNTEAFF
>TRBJ2-7|TRBV7-8|few|NA
TGTGCCAGCAGCTTAGATCTAGGGTTCTCCTACGAGCAGTACTTC
CASSLDLGFSYEQYF
>TRBJ2-7|TRBV20-1|NA|TRBD1
TGCAGTGCTACAACCGGGACAGGGAGGTACGAGCAGTACTTC
CSATTGTGRYEQYF
>TRBJ2-5|TRBV29-1|NA|NA
TGCAGCGGTGGACTCCAACAAGAGACCCAGTACTTC
CSGGLQQETQYF
>TRBJ1-2|TRBV12-3/TRBV12-4|few|NA
TGTGCCAGCAGTTTAAAGTTGCAGGGTTCATTGGGCTACACCTTC
CASSLKLQGSLGYTF
>TRBJ1-2|TRBV7-9|NA|NA
TGTGCCAGCAGCTTTGTGGGCCAGTTGAGCTACACCTTC
CASSFVGQLSYTF
>TRBJ2-7|TRBV7-6|NA|TRBD2
TGTGCCACCGCGGCGGGAGTAGATTACGAGCAGTACTTC
CATAAGVDYEQYF
>TRBJ2-3|TRBV10-3|NA|TRBD1
TGTGCCATCAGGGGGACAGGCACAGATACGCAGTATTTT
CAIRGTGTDTQYF
>TRBJ1-2|TRBV5-1|NA|TRBD1
TGCGCCAGCAGCTTCCTGCCGGGACAGGGGGACGGCTACACCTTC
CASSFLPGQGDGYTF
>TRBJ1-2|TRBV12-3/TRBV12-4|many|NA
TGTGCCAGCAGCCAAAGTACTTATGGCTACACCTTC
CASSQSTYGYTF
>TRBJ2-5|TRBV7-6|NA|TRBD2
TGTGCCAGCAGACCCGCCGGGAGGGAGACCCAGTACTTC
CASRPAGRETQYF
>TRBJ1-1|TRBV7-9|NA|NA
TGTGCCAGCAGCTTAGCGGTTTGGGGTGCTGAAGCTTTCTTT
CASSLAVWGAEAFF
>TRBJ2-5|TRBV7-9|few|TRBD2
TGCGCCAGCAGCCGCTCACTAGCGGAAGAGACCCAGTACTTC
CASSRSLAEETQYF
>TRBJ2-2|TRBV7-2|few|NA
TGTGCCAGCAGCTTAGTGAGACTAGACCTCACCGGGGAGCTGTTTTTT
CASSLVRLDLTGELFF
>TRBJ1-5|TRBV2|NA|NA
TGTGCCAGCATGGGGAGGGGCGGTCAGCCCCAGCATTTT
CASMGRGGQPQHF
>TRBJ1-5|TRBV7-6|NA|NA
TGTGCCAGCAGCACCTCGGGGCAGTTGGGGACTCAGCCCCAGCATTTT
CASSTSGQLGTQPQHF
>TRBJ2-3|TRBV7-2|NA|NA
TGTGCCAGCAGCTTCGGAGCAGATACGCAGTATTTT
CASSFGADTQYF
>TRBJ2-5|TRBV7-9|NA|TRBD1
TGTGCCAGCAGCGCACCTCCGGGACAGGGAGAGACCCAGTACTTC
CASSAPPGQGETQYF
>TRBJ2-7|TRBV29-1|NA|TRBD2
TGCAGCGTTGAAGTAGCGGGAGTCCCCTACGAGCAGTACTTC
CSVEVAGVPYEQYF
>TRBJ1-5|TRBV29-1|NA|TRBD1
TGCAGCGCCCTGGGACAGGGGGGGCAGCCCCAGCATTTT
CSALGQGGQPQHF
>TRBJ2-7|TRBV7-9|NA|NA
TGCGCCAGCAGCCCCGTCATCGAGACCACCTACGAGCAGTGCTTC
CASSPVIETTYEQCF
>TRBJ2-7|TRBV7-2|few|NA
TGTGCCAGCAGCTCAAGGCCGGGGCGCTCCTACGAGCAGTACTTC
CASSSRPGRSYEQYF
>TRBJ1-1|TRBV29-1|NA|NA
TGCAGCGTTGATGCGGGGAACACTGAAGCTTTCTTT
CSVDAGNTEAFF